This paragraph covers one TCR beta chain sequence. Its antigen is not identified. This sample's treatment: approximately nine-day PBMC culture with coronavirus spike peptide pools or control peptides (ViraFEST assay). Under the ViraFEST approach, antigen-specific T cells were expanded with peptide pools and TCRs subsequently sequenced. CDR3 size: 16 residues. Looked up from germline, CDR1 is SGHTA and CDR2 is FQGTGA. Trimming removed 1 base at V and 3 bases at J, with 15 bases between. Sequence data for DNA of cultured CD4+ T cells were generated by the Oncomine TCR Beta short-read assay. The source of extracted genomic DNA was cultured CD4+ T cells. TCRdb ran MiXCR on the PCR reads and lists one entry per CDR3 protein. In the table there are 10,000 to 11,000 distinct CDR3 sequences, approximately 57% of which are singletons. The data stem from a study of vaccination and CD4 T cells after COVID-19. General observations from the study: The study examined relatively few convalescent patients and included no early post-infection timepoints.

The chain links TRBV7-3 to TRBJ1-1, with D possibly being TRBD1 (6 bases). The clonotype comes from a human donor who had recovered from COVID-19. The sequencing sample was made of CD4+ T cells from blood, cultured in vitro. CDR3 bases: TGTGCCAGCAGCTTAAACCCGCGGGGGGCGCACACTGAAGCTTTCTTT. Its translation is CASSLNPRGAHTEAFF.